The 30 T cell receptor beta chains below come from one sample, sequenced in a study of human T cells and chemical hapten exposure. Time point: pre-sensitization, week 0. Specified treatment: therapeutic diphenylcyclopropenone sensitization with weekly scalp DPC. TCRdb re-analysed the RACE reads in MiXCR, keeping a single row per CDR3 protein. Seen here are more than 100,000 distinct CDR3 sequences, 13% observed once, and the top ten hold around 2.8%. The specimen was whole blood, collected in connection with sensitization to the hapten diphenylcyclopropenone (DPC). These receptors all stem from a woman under 30 with alopecia areata. Some clones in this sample may be carry-over from other donors' samples.

The V gene is TRBV5-4, the J gene TRBJ1-6; the D gene is possibly TRBD1 (5 bases). V lost 5 bases, J lost 14 bases, and 14 bases lay in between. CDR1 SGHNT and CDR2 YYREEE come from the germline V gene (reference sequence). The CDR3 has 12 amino acids. CDR3 amino acids: CASRWGSLTLHF. CDR3 DNA sequence: TGTGCCAGCAGGTGGGGCAGTCTCACCCTCCACTTT.

The table lists this clonotype with many counts. The rearrangement links TRBV7-8 to TRBJ1-4, with D unclear. Germline loops: CDR1 SGHVS, CDR2 FQNEAQ. The CDR3 contains 12 residues. V lost 2 bases and J lost 13, with 11 bases in between. CDR3 nucleotides: TGTGCCAGCAGCTTACTGAATCATCGACTGTTTTTT. Protein sequence: CASSLLNHRLFF.

Only a few counts were recorded for this clonotype. The genes are TRBV2 and TRBJ1-4; D unclear. Germline V gives CDR1 SNHLY, CDR2 FYNNEI. V was pared by 3 bases and J by 10 bases, with 6 bases between. The CDR3 sequence is 11 residues long. Here the CDR3 DNA reads TGTGCCAGCAGTGAGAATCGAAAACTGTTTTTT. It codes for CASSENRKLFF.

This clonotype was recorded at least ten times. The V gene is TRBV27, the J gene TRBJ1-5; 10 bases line up with TRBD1. The V gene's germline CDR1 is MNHEY and CDR2 SMNVEV (reference sequence). The CDR3 has 16 amino acids. V shed 5 bases, J shed 2 bases, and the junction held 6 bases outside the gene matches. The CDR3 here is CASSTGQGSGNQPQHF. The DNA of the CDR3 is TGTGCCAGCAGTACGGGACAGGGGTCGGGCAATCAGCCCCAGCATTTT.

The DNA of the CDR3 is TGTGCCAGCAGTGAGTCGGGACTAGCGGGTTTGAATGAGCAGTTCTTC. Amino acids: CASSESGLAGLNEQFF. The chain combines TRBV25-1 with TRBJ2-1; 12 bases are a match to TRBD2. The J segment lost 7 bases and the V segment lost 3 bases, leaving 7 bases of the junction unmatched. Germline CDR1 reads MGHDK; CDR2 reads SYGVNS. The CDR3 has 16 residues.

This sequence joins TRBV2 and TRBJ2-1; a possible D gene is TRBD2 (5 bases). Trimming shortened V by 4 bases and J by 2 bases, and 15 bases separated the two germline ends. The CDR3 contains 16 residues. CDR1 SNHLY and CDR2 FYNNEI come from the germline V gene. CDR3 protein: CASSGEDSWAYNEQFF. The CDR3 DNA reads as TGTGCCAGCAGTGGAGAGGACTCATGGGCCTACAATGAGCAGTTCTTC.

The chain joins TRBV7-2 to TRBJ2-2; D gene uncertain. Germline CDR1 SGHTA, CDR2 FQGNSA. The CDR3 totals 15 residues. V was cut by 1 base and J by 4 bases, with 10 bases left in between. In DNA, the CDR3 is TGTGCCAGCAGCTTAGTAGTAGAGGTCACCGGGGAGCTGTTTTTT. Translating gives CASSLVVEVTGELFF.

The V gene is TRBV30, the J gene TRBJ2-7; no definite D call. The V end was cut by 3 bases, the J end by 4 bases, with 7 bases between. Germline V gene data show CDR1 as GTSNPN and CDR2 as SVGIG (reference sequence). The CDR3 totals 11 residues. The DNA for the CDR3 is TGTGCCTGGAGAAAAAATTACGAGCAGTACTTC. Its translation is CAWRKNYEQYF.

The V and J genes are TRBV29-1 and TRBJ1-1, with 9 bases that match TRBD1. This CDR3 is built from 11 residues. The V gene end was trimmed by 6 bases and the J gene end by 6 bases; junction bases not matched to a gene: 2. Germline V gives CDR1 SQVTM, CDR2 ANQGSEA. The CDR3 nucleotides read TGCAGCGTAGGGACAGGGCCTGAAGCTTTCTTT. Amino acid sequence: CSVGTGPEAFF. Looking up the rest from reference TRBV29-1 and TRBJ1-1 gives the full variable domain: SAVISQKPSRDICQRGTSLTIQCQVDSQVTMMFWYRQQPGQSLTLIATANQGSEATYESGFVIDKFPISRPNLTFSTLTVSNMSPEDSSIYLCSVGTGPEAFFGQGTRLTVV.

The chain couples TRBV9 to TRBJ2-3; 9 bases match TRBD2. Germline V gives CDR1 SGDLS, CDR2 YYNGEE. With 1 base clipped from V and 0 bases from J, the junction kept 3 bases outside the gene matches. CDR3 size: 16 residues. The CDR3 loop reads CASSVKRGASTDTQYF. The CDR3 DNA reads TGTGCCAGCAGCGTAAAGCGGGGGGCCAGCACAGATACGCAGTATTTT.

This clonotype was found a few times. V usage is TRBV10-3 and J usage is TRBJ1-1; weak D call: TRBD1 (5 bases). The CDR3 spans 12 residues. Germline V gene lookup returns CDR1 ENHRY and CDR2 SYGVKD. V lost 4 bases, J lost 6 bases, and 9 bases lay in between. In nucleotides, the CDR3 is TGTGCCATCAGTGTAAGGACATCTGAAGCTTTCTTT. Translated: CAISVRTSEAFF.

The gene calls are TRBV5-6 and TRBJ1-4; 9 bases agree with TRBD1. The V and J ends lost 0 bases and 5 bases, in that order; junction bases with no gene match: 2. CDR1 SGHDT and CDR2 YYEEEE come from the germline V gene. The length of the CDR3 is 15 residues. DNA for the CDR3: TGTGCCAGCAGCTTGGTCGACAGGGGGAATGAAAAACTGTTTTTT. Translated: CASSLVDRGNEKLFF.

This clonotype showed up just a few times. The chain has TRBV24-1 and TRBJ2-3; no reliable D call. Trimming shortened V by 1 base and J by 2 bases, and 6 bases separated the two germline ends. The CDR3 is 14 residues long. Germline V gene data show CDR1 as KGHDR and CDR2 as SFDVKD. CDR3 amino acids: CATSDFAYTDTQYF. DNA of the CDR3: TGTGCCACCAGTGATTTCGCCTACACAGATACGCAGTATTTT.

This clonotype was recorded many times. This chain joins TRBV7-8 and TRBJ1-6, with D possibly being TRBD1 (6 bases). V shed 6 bases and J shed 7 bases, with 16 bases lying between them. Germline V gene data show CDR1 as SGHVS and CDR2 as FQNEAQ. The length of the CDR3 is 15 residues. The CDR3 DNA follows: TGTGCCAGCAGTTATCAGAGAGGGGGAAATTCACCCCTCCACTTT. Its translation is CASSYQRGGNSPLHF.

This clonotype was detected a few times. The V gene is TRBV6-5, the J gene TRBJ1-2; TRBD1 is a possible D gene (5 bases). The CDR3 length is 17 residues. Trimming pared 6 bases from V and 4 bases from J, leaving 24 bases between. Germline CDR1 reads MNHEY; CDR2 reads SVGAGI. The CDR3 DNA reads as TGTGCCAGCAGGGACATGGGGGGAGAAAAGGACCCCTATGGCTACACCTTC. Translated, it gives CASRDMGGEKDPYGYTF.

This clonotype has more than one count but fewer than ten. The chain combines TRBV14 with TRBJ2-6; 8 bases are a match to TRBD1. This CDR3 is 16 amino acids long. In germline, CDR1 is SGHDN, CDR2 FVKESK. Trimming cost V 4 bases and J 2 bases; bases outside gene matches: 4. The CDR3 is CASSPLTGAGANVLTF. The CDR3 nucleotides are TGTGCCAGCAGCCCCTTGACAGGGGCTGGGGCCAACGTCCTGACTTTC.

This chain uses TRBV5-5 with TRBJ2-3; D not resolved. CDR1 SGHKS and CDR2 YYEKEE come from the germline V gene (reference sequence). CDR3 length: 15 residues. V lost 3 bases and J 4 bases, leaving 15 bases between the germline ends. The chain's CDR3 is CASSCARCLADTQYF. The CDR3, as DNA: TGTGCCAGCAGCTGTGCCCGGTGTTTGGCAGATACGCAGTATTTT.

This clonotype was seen a handful of times. This rearrangement joins TRBV28 to TRBJ2-3; D is perhaps TRBD1 or TRBD2 (5 bases each). The CDR3 extends over 15 amino acids. The V end lost 6 bases, the J end lost 2 bases, and 15 bases lay between the germline ends. Germline values: CDR1 MDHEN, CDR2 SYDVKM. Here the CDR3 reads CASSAGTHITDTQYF. The CDR3 nucleotides are TGTGCCAGCAGCGCCGGGACCCATATCACAGATACGCAGTATTTT.

This clonotype was recorded at least ten times. The chain has TRBV4-2 and TRBJ1-3, with D unclear. From germline, CDR1 is LGHNA and CDR2 YNFKEQ. V lost 0 bases to trimming and J lost 0 bases, with 15 bases between them. The CDR3 runs 18 residues. CDR3 in amino acids: CASSQDGFRSSSGNTIYF. In nucleotides, the CDR3 is TGTGCCAGCAGCCAAGACGGGTTCAGGTCCTCCTCTGGAAACACCATATATTTT.

The chain employs TRBV19 and TRBJ2-6; D is uncertain. Looked up from germline, CDR1 is LNHDA and CDR2 is SQIVND (reference sequence). Deletions cut 7 bases from V and 0 bases from J, with 10 bases between. The CDR3 loop spans 15 amino acids. The CDR3 sequence is CASMSASSGANVLTF. The DNA of the CDR3 is TGTGCCAGTATGTCCGCGTCCTCTGGGGCCAACGTCCTGACTTTC.

This clonotype has only a few counts. This chain uses TRBV2 with TRBJ2-2; TRBD1 aligns across 10 bases. The germline V gene has CDR1 SNHLY and CDR2 FYNNEI. The ends lost 8 bases at V and 4 bases at J; junction bases unmatched: 10. This CDR3 has 16 amino acids. CDR3 residues: CASLRAGTGATGELFF. The DNA for the CDR3 is TGTGCCAGCCTACGGGCCGGGACAGGGGCCACCGGGGAGCTGTTTTTT. Complete variable domain (other parts from reference TRBV2 and TRBJ2-2): EPEVTQTPSHQVTQMGQEVILRCVPISNHLYFYWYRQILGQKVEFLVSFYNNEISEKSEIFDDQFSVERPDGSNFTLKIRSTKLEDSAMYFCASLRAGTGATGELFFGEGSRLTVL.

This clonotype was observed a few times. This sequence joins TRBV5-1 and TRBJ2-3; 10 bases agree with TRBD2. The CDR3 extends over 15 amino acids. Germline CDR1 and CDR2: SGHRS and YFSETQ. With 2 bases clipped from V and 3 bases from J, the junction kept 3 bases outside the gene matches. CDR3 DNA: TGCGCCAGCAGCTTCAAGCGGGGGGGTACAGATACGCAGTATTTT. Translation gives CASSFKRGGTDTQYF.

This clonotype has a count of ten or more. This sequence joins TRBV20-1 and TRBJ2-5, with D possibly matching TRBD1 (6 bases). The CDR3 consists of 12 residues. Per germline, CDR1 DFQATT and CDR2 SNEGSKA (reference sequence). Between the trimmed V and J ends, which lost 3 bases and 5 bases, there was a span of 10 bases. The CDR3 reads CSASQGPETQYF. CDR3 coding DNA: TGCAGTGCTAGCCAGGGGCCGGAGACCCAGTACTTC.

This chain connects TRBV20-1 to TRBJ2-2, with no clear D. There are 14 residues in the CDR3. Germline V gene data show CDR1 as DFQATT and CDR2 as SNEGSKA (reference sequence). V was shortened by 1 base and J by 1 base, with 7 bases between the two germline ends. The CDR3: CSARGLVNTGELFF. CDR3 bases: TGCAGTGCTAGAGGGCTAGTGAACACCGGGGAGCTGTTTTTT.

The chain uses TRBV10-3 and TRBJ2-1; TRBD2 agrees at 7 bases. Per the germline V gene, CDR1 is ENHRY and CDR2 is SYGVKD. The V segment lost 4 bases and the J segment 10 bases; nucleotides outside the gene matches: 10. This CDR3 contains 14 residues. The chain's CDR3 is CAISVAGRPGEQFF. CDR3 sequence (DNA): TGTGCCATCAGTGTCGCCGGGAGGCCGGGGGAGCAGTTCTTC.

This clonotype was counted only a few times. V gene TRBV24-1 combines with J gene TRBJ2-2; a weak D match, TRBD1 (5 bases). The germline V gene encodes CDR1 KGHDR and CDR2 SFDVKD. The CDR3 has 16 residues. Trimming shortened V by 3 bases and J by 5 bases, and 15 bases separated the two germline ends. CDR3 in amino acids: CATSDLRKGPTGELFF. The CDR3 DNA is TGTGCCACCAGTGATCTCCGGAAGGGGCCGACCGGGGAGCTGTTTTTT.

This chain connects TRBV3-1 to TRBJ2-1; 8 bases are a match to TRBD2. The CDR3 totals 16 residues. Trimming removed 2 bases from V and 6 bases from J; junction bases left unmatched: 9. The germline CDR1 and CDR2 sequences are LGHDT and YNNKEL (reference sequence). The CDR3: CASSQSGLALGNEQFF. For the CDR3, the DNA is TGTGCCAGCAGCCAATCAGGACTAGCCTTAGGCAATGAGCAGTTCTTC.

This clonotype was recorded many times. The genes are TRBV12-3 or TRBV12-4 and TRBJ1-1, with D uncertain. V lost 2 bases, J lost 0 bases, and 1 base lay in between. The CDR3 length is 12 residues. The CDR3 nucleotides read TGTGCCAGCAGTTTAATGAACACTGAAGCTTTCTTT. Translation: CASSLMNTEAFF.

This clonotype showed up just a few times. This chain uses TRBV12-3 or TRBV12-4 with TRBJ1-5; D not certain. The CDR3 length is 13 residues. Trimming pared 8 bases from V and 1 base from J, leaving 9 bases between. CDR3 region: CASGMASNQPQHF. The DNA for the CDR3 is TGTGCCAGCGGGATGGCGAGCAATCAGCCCCAGCATTTT.

This clonotype was observed a handful of times. This chain links TRBV7-7 with TRBJ2-1; 7 bases align to TRBD2. CDR1 is SSHAT and CDR2 is FNYEAQ in the germline V gene (reference sequence). The CDR3 covers 16 residues. The J segment lost 3 bases and the V segment lost 1 base, leaving 6 bases of the junction unmatched. CDR3 residues: CASSLGSGAGYNEQFF. In DNA, the CDR3 is TGTGCCAGCAGCTTAGGCAGCGGGGCTGGCTACAATGAGCAGTTCTTC.